This TCR beta chain was observed in a study of shared clonotypes between healthy human individuals. In the study overall: Three men and a couple of women, aged 18 to 49, were donors.

Some clones are missing from TCRdb's copy, which holds only in-frame ones; the method was immunoSEQ multiplex PCR. The profile shows about 2.3 million clones, approximately 95% of them singletons. With 4 bases clipped from V and 3 bases from J, the junction kept 8 bases outside the gene matches. Germline V gene lookup returns CDR1 SGHNT and CDR2 YYREEE (reference sequence). CDR3 size: 15 residues. What was sequenced was naive CD4+ T cells from PBMCs. The subset denotes: CD45RA+ positively selected. The clonotype originates from a man aged 18 to 30 in good health. Some clones in this sample may be carry-over from other donors' samples. This chain uses TRBV5-4 with TRBJ2-7; 9 positions match TRBD1. The CDR3 here is CASSAAGQGIYEQYF. The CDR3 DNA is TGTGCCAGCAGCGCAGCGGGACAGGGTATCTACGAGCAGTACTTC.